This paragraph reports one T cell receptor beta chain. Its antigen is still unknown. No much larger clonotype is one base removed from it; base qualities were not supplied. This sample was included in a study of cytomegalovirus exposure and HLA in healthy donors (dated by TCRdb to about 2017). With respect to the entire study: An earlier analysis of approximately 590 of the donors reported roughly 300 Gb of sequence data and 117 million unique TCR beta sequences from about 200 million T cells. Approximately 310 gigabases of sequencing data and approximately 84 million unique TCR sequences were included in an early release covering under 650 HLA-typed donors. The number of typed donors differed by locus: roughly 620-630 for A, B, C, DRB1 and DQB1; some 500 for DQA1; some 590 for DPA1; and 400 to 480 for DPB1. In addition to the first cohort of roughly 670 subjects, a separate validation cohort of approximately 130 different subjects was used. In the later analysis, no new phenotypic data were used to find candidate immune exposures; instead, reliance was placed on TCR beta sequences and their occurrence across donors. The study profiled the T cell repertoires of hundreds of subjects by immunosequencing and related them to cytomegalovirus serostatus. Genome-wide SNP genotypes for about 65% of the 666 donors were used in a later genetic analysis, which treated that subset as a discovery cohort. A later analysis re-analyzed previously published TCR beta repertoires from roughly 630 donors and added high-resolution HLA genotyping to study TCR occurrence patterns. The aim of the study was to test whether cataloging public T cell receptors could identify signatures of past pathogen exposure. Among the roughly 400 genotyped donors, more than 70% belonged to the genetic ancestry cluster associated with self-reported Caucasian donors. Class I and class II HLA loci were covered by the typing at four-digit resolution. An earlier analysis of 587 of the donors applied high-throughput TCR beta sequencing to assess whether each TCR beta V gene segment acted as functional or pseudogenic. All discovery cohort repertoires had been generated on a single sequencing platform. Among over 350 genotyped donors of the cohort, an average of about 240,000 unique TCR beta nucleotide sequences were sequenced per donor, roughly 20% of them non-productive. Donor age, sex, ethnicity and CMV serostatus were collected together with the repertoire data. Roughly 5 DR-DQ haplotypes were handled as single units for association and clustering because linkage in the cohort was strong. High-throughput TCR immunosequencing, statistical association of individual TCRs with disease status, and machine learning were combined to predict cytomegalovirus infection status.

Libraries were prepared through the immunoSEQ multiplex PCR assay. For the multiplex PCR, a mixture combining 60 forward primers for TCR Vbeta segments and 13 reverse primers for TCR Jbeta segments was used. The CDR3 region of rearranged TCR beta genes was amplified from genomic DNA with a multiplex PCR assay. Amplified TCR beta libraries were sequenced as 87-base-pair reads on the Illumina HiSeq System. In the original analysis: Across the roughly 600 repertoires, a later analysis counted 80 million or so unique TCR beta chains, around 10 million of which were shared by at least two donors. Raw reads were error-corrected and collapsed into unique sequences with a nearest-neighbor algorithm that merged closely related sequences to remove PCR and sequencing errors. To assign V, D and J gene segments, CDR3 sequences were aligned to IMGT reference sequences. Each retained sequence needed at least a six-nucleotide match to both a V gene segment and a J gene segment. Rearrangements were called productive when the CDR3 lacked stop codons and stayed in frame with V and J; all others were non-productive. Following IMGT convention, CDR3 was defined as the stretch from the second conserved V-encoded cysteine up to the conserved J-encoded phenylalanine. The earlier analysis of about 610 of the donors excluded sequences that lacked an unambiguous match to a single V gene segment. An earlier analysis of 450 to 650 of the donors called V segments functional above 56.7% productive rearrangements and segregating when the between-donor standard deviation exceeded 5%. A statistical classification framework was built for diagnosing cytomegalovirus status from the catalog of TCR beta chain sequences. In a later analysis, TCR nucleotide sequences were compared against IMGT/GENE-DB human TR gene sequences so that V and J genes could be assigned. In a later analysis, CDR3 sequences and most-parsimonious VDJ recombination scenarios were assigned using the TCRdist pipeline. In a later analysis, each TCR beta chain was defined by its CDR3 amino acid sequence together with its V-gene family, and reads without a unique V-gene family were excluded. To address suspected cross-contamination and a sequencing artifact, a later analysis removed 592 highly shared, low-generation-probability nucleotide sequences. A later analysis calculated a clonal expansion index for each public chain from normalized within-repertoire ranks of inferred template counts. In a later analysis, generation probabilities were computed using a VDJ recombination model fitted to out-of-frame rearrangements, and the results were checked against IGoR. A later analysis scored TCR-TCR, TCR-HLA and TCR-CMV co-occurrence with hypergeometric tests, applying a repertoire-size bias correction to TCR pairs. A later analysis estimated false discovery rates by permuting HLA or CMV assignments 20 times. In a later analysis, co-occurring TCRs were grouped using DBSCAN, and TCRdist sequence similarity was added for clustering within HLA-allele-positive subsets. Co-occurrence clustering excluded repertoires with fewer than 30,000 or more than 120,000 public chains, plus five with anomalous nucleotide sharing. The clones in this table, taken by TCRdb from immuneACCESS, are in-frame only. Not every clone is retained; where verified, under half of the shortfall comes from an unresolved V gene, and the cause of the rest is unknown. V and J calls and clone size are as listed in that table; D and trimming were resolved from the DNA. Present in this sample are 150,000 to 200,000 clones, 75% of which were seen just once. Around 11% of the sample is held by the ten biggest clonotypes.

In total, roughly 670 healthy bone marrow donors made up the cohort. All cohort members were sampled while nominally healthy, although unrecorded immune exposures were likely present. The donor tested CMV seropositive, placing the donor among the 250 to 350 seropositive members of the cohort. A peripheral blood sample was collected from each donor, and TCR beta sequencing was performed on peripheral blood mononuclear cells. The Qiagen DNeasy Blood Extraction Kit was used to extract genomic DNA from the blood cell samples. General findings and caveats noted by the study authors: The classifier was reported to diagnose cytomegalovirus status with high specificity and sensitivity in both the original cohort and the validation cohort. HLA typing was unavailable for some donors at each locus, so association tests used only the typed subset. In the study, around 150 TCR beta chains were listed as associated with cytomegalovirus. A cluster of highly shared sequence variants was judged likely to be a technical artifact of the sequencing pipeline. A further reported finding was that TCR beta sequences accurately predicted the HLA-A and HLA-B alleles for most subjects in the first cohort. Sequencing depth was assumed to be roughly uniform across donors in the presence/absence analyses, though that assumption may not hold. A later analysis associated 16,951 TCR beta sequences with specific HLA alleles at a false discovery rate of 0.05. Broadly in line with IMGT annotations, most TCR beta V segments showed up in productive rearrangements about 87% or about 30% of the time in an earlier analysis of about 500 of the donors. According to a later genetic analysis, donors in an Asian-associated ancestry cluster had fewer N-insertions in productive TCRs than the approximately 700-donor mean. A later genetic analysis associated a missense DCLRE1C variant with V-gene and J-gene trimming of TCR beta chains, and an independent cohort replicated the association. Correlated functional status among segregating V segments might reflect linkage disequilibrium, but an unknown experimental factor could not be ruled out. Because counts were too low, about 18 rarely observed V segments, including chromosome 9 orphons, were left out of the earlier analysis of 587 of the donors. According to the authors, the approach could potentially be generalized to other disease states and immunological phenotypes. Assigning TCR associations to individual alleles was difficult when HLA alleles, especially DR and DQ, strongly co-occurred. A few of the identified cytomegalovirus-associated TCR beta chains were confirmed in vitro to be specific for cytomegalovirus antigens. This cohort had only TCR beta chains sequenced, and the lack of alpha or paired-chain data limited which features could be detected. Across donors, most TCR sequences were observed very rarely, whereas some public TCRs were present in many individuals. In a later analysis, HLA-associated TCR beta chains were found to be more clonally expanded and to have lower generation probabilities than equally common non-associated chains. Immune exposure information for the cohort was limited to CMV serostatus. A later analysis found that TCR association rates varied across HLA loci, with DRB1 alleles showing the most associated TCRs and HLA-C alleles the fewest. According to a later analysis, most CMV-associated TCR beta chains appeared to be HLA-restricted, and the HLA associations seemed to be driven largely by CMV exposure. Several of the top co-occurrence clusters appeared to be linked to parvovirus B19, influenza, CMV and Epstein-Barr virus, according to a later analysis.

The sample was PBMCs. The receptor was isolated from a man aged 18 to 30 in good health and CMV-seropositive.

In nucleotides, the sequence is TGTGCCAGCAGCTTCAAGGCCGGACTAGCGATGCATGGGGCAGATACGCAGTATTTT. It codes for CASSFKAGLAMHGADTQYF. The rearrangement joined TRBV5-4 to TRBJ2-3; the junction holds 9 bases that match TRBD2. From the cysteine up to the phenylalanine, the CDR3 has a length of 19 residues. The only DNA kept is the CDR3, 57 bases in frame from the first base. Via the germline V gene (reference sequence), CDR1 is SGHNT and CDR2 YYREEE. V trim: 2 bases; J trim: 4 bases; unmatched bases: 17.